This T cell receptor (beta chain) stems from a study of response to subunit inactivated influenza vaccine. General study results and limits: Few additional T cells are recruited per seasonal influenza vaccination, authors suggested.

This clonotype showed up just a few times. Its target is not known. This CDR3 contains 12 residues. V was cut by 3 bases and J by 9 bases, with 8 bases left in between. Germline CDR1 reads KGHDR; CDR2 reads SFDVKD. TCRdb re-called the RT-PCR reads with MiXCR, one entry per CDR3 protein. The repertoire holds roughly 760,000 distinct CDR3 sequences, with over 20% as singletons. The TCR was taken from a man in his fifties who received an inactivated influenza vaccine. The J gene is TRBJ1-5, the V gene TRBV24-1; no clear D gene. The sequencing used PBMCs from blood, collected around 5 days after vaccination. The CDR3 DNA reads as TGTGCCACCAGTGATCCCGAGGGGCCCCAGCATTTT. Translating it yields CATSDPEGPQHF.